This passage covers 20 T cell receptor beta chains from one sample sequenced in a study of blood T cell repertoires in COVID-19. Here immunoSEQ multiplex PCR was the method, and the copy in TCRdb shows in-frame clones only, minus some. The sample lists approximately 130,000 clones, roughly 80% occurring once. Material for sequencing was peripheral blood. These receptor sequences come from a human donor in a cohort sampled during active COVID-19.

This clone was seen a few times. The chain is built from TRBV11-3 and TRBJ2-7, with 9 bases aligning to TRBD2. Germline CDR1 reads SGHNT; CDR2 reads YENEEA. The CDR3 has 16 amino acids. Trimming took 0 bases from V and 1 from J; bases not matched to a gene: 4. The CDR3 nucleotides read TGTGCCAGCAGCTTAGATCCTAGCGGGATATCCTACGAGCAGTACTTC. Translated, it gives CASSLDPSGISYEQYF.

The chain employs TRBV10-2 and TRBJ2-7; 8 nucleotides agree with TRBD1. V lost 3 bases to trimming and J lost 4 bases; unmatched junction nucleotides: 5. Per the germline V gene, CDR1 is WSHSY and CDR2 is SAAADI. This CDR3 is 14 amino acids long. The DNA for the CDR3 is TGCGCCAGCAGTGAAGGGGACAGGTCGTACGAGCAGTACTTC. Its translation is CASSEGDRSYEQYF.

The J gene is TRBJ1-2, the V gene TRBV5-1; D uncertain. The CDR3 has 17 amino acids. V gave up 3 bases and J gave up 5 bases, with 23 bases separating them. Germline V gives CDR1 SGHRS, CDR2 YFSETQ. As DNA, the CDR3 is TGCGCCAGCAGCTCGGAGGGTGTAAGTGATCTCTCGTATGGCTACACCTTC. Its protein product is CASSSEGVSDLSYGYTF.

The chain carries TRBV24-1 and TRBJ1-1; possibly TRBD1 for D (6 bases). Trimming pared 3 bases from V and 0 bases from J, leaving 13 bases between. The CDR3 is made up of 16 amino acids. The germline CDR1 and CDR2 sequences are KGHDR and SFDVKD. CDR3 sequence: CATSDKQGQMNTEAFF. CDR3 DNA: TGTGCCACCAGTGATAAGCAGGGACAAATGAACACTGAAGCTTTCTTT.

CDR3 nucleotide sequence: TGTGCCAGCAGTCCCTTAGCGGGAGGGCGGTACGAGCAGTACTTC. It translates to CASSPLAGGRYEQYF. The V call is TRBV27, the J call TRBJ2-7, with TRBD2 matching over 11 bases. With V trimmed by 5 bases and J by 4 bases, 7 bases remained unmatched. The CDR3 is made up of 15 amino acids. Germline CDR1 is MNHEY and CDR2 is SMNVEV (reference sequence).

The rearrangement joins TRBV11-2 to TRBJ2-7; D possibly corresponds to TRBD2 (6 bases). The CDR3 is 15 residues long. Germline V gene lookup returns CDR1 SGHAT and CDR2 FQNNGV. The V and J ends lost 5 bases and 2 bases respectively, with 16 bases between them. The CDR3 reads CASSVMAAGTYEQYF. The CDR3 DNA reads TGTGCCAGCAGCGTGATGGCGGCGGGAACCTACGAGCAGTACTTC.

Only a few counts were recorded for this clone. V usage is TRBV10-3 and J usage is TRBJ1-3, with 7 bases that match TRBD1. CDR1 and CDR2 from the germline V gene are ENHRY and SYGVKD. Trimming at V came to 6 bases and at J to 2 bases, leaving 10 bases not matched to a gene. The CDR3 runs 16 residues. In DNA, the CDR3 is TGTGCCATCAGCCCTCTGACAGGGAAGGCTGGAAACACCATATATTTT. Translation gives CAISPLTGKAGNTIYF.

The DNA for the CDR3 is TGCGCCAGCAGCTCCATAGCGGGGGGGGTGGAGACCCAGTACTTC. It encodes CASSSIAGGVETQYF. The gene calls are TRBV5-1 and TRBJ2-5; TRBD2 matches at 11 bases. CDR1 SGHRS and CDR2 YFSETQ come from the germline V gene. With 3 bases clipped from V and 5 bases from J, the junction kept 6 bases outside the gene matches. This CDR3 has 15 residues.

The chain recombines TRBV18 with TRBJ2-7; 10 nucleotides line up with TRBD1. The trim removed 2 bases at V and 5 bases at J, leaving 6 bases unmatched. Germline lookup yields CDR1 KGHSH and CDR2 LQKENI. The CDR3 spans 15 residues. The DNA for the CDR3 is TGTGCCAGCTCACCATTCGGGACAGGGGTCAACGAGCAGTACTTC. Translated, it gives CASSPFGTGVNEQYF.

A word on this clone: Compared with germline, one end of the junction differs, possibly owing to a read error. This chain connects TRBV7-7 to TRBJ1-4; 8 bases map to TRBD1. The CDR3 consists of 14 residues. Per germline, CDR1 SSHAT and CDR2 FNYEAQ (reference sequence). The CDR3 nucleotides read TGTGCTAGCAGCCCAGGACAGGGAAATGAAAAACTGTTTTTT. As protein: CASSPGQGNEKLFF.

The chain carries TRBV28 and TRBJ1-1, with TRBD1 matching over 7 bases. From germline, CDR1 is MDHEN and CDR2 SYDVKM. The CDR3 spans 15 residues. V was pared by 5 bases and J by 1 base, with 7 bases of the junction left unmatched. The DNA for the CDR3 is TGTGCCAGCAGTCCGGGGGACAGACAGAACACTGAAGCTTTCTTT. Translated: CASSPGDRQNTEAFF.

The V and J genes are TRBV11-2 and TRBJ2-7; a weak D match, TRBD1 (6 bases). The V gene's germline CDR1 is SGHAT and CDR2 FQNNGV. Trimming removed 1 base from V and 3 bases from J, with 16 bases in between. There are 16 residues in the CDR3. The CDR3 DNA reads TGTGCCAGCAGCTTAGCTCGACGAGGACAGTTCTACGAGCAGTACTTC. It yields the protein CASSLARRGQFYEQYF.

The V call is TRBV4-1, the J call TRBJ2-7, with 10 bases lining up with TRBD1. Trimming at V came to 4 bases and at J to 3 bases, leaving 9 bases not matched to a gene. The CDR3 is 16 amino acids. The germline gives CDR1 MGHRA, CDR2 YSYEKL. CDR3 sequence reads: CASSRLTGTGVYEQYF. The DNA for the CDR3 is TGCGCCAGCAGCCGACTTACAGGGACAGGGGTCTACGAGCAGTACTTC.

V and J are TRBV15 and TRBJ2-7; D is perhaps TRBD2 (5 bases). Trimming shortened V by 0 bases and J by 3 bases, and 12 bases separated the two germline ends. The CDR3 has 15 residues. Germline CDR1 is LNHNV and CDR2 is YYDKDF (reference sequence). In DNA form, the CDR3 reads TGTGCCACCAGCAGAGAGCCGGGGAAGTACTACGAGCAGTACTTC. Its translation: CATSREPGKYYEQYF. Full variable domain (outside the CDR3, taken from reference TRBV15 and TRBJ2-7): DAMVIQNPRYQVTQFGKPVTLSCSQTLNHNVMYWYQQKSSQAPKLLFHYYDKDFNNEADTPDNFQSRRPNTSFCFLDIRSPGLGDTAMYLCATSREPGKYYEQYFGPGTRLTVT.

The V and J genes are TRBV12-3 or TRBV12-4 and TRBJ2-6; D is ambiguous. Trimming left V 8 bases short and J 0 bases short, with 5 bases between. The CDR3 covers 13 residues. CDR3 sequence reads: CASGSSGANVLTF. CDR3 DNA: TGTGCCAGCGGCTCCTCTGGGGCCAACGTCCTGACTTTC.

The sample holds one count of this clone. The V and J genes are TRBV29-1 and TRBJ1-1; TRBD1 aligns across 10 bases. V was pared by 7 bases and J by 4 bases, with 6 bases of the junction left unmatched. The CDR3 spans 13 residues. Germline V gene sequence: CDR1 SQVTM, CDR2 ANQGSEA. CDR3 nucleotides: TGCAGCGGACAGGGGGCGCGAGGCACTGAAGCTTTCTTT. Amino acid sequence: CSGQGARGTEAFF. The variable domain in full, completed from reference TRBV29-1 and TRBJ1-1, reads SAVISQKPSRDICQRGTSLTIQCQVDSQVTMMFWYRQQPGQSLTLIATANQGSEATYESGFVIDKFPISRPNLTFSTLTVSNMSPEDSSIYLCSGQGARGTEAFFGQGTRLTVV.

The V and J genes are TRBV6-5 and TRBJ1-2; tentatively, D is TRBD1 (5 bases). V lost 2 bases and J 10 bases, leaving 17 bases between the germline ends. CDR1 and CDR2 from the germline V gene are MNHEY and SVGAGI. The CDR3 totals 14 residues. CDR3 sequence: CASSYVTGSLDYTF. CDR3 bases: TGTGCCAGCAGTTACGTCACAGGTTCCCTCGACTACACCTTC.

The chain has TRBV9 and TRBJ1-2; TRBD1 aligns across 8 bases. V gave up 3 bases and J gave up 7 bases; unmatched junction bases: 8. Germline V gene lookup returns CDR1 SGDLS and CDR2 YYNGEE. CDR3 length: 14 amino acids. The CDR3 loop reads CASSERTGGGGYTF. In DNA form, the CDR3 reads TGTGCCAGCAGCGAACGTACAGGGGGTGGTGGCTACACCTTC. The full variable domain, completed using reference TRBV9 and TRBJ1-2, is DSGVTQTPKHLITATGQRVTLRCSPRSGDLSVYWYQQSLDQGLQFLIQYYNGEERAKGNILERFSAQQFPDLHSELNLSSLELGDSALYFCASSERTGGGGYTFGSGTRLTVV.

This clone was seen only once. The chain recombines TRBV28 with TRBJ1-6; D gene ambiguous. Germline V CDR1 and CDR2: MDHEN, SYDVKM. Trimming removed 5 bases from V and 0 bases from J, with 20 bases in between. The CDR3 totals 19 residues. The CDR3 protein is CASSLLGGLTFSYNSPLHF. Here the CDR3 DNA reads TGTGCCAGCAGTCTTCTGGGAGGGCTAACTTTCTCCTATAATTCACCCCTCCACTTT.

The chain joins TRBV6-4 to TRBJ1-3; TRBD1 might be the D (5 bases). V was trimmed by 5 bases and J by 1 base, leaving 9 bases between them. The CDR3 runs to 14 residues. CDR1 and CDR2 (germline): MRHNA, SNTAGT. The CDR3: CASSPRQSGNTIYF. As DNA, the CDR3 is TGTGCCAGCAGTCCTAGACAGTCTGGAAACACCATATATTTT.